This T cell receptor beta chain was profiled in a study of blood T cell repertoires in COVID-19. Whole-study context: Both acute and convalescent COVID-19 samples were obtained from the United States, Italy and Spain. T cells, B-cell-depleted T cells, or PBMCs provided the cDNA or gDNA that served as material.

Original handling: Cell counts per sample came from amplifying reference gene primers. Clones were sequenced by immunoSEQ multiplex PCR, and TCRdb holds only the in-frame ones, with some missing. D and trimming were read from the DNA, whereas the V and J calls and clone size are those reported in that table. This table has 650,000 to 800,000 clones, about 90% appearing once. The V gene's germline CDR1 is MNHEY and CDR2 SMNVEV (reference sequence). Trimming removed 2 bases at V and 5 bases at J, with 8 bases between. The CDR3 extends over 13 amino acids. The sample comprised peripheral blood. The rearrangement links TRBV27 to TRBJ2-3, with D possibly matching TRBD1 (5 bases). This receptor was obtained from a woman in her late teens or twenties with acute or convalescent COVID-19. The CDR3 is CASSLIRGDTQYF. The CDR3 bases are TGTGCCAGCAGTTTAATAAGGGGAGATACGCAGTATTTT.